The T cell receptor beta chain under discussion was sequenced for a study of blood T cell repertoires in COVID-19. CDR3 length equals 12 residues. Germline CDR1 and CDR2: MNHEY and SVGAGI. V was clipped by 8 bases and J by 4 bases, with 8 bases between them. Seattle participants joined during active infection and were tracked over time. The protocol was immunoSEQ multiplex PCR, while the TCRdb copy is restricted to in-frame clones and leaves out a portion. The table lists about 260,000 clones, 91% of them singletons. J is TRBJ2-2 and V is TRBV6-5; tentative D call: TRBD1 (6 bases). Specimen: peripheral blood. The receptor was isolated from a person under 35 with COVID-19, enrolled during active disease. The chain's CDR3 is CASQGGTGELFF. The CDR3 region has the DNA TGTGCCAGCCAAGGGGGCACCGGGGAGCTGTTTTTT.